Listed below are T cell receptor beta chains from one sample, sequenced in a study of human T cells and chemical hapten exposure. TCRdb itself ran the RACE reads through MiXCR, one entry per CDR3 protein. In the table there are tens of thousands of distinct CDR3 sequences, 14% of which are singletons. The sequences come from whole blood, collected in connection with sensitization to the hapten diphenylcyclopropenone (DPC). The receptor source for this set is a woman in her 50s with alopecia areata. Some clones in this sample may be carry-over from other donors' samples. Each CDR3 is given with its conserved first and last residue. Fields, in order: V gene, CDR3 protein.

>TRBV25-1
CASRWGAQETQYF
>TRBV6-1
CASSARTSGRILPRYEQYF
>TRBV18
CASSEDLRGEGYTF
>TRBV29-1
CSVEESAGELFF
>TRBV5-1
CASSETGGNQPQHF
>TRBV7-2
CASSLGPLGADTQYF
>TRBV29-1
CSAGQGATDTQYF
>TRBV18
CASSLNRFGTEAFF
>TRBV29-1
CSVEPQTDTQYF
>TRBV19
CASSMIAKNIQYF
>TRBV5-1
CASSPTSGRAGETQYF
>TRBV6-4
CASSFDTYNSPLHF
>TRBV7-2
CASSLFYSGANVLTF
>TRBV12-3/TRBV12-4
CASSQASTNQPQHF
>TRBV29-1
CSVRALDREQFF
>TRBV20-1
CSAPWDRTSEQYF
>TRBV29-1
CSVDFKAGETQYF
>TRBV3-1
CASTRTSGNPQYF
>TRBV10-1
CASSPIGSNTEAFF
>TRBV7-6
CASSPHWDVGRETQYF
>TRBV25-1
CASGSTSGAYEQYF
>TRBV3-1
CASSQGGSGAGKTQYF
>TRBV12-5
CASGLPSMRTDTQYF
>TRBV5-8
CASSFLVESYEQYF
>TRBV5-1
CASSYIGGDTEAFF
>TRBV30
CAWDPGTSGSYEQYF
>TRBV28
CASSAGQGVTYEQYF
>TRBV19
CASSPDRNTGELFF
>TRBV10-3
CAISPGTQSSYEQYF
>TRBV15
CATSRSSGGNQPQHF
>TRBV11-2
CASSATDLYEQYF
>TRBV7-6
CASTPTVGGMNTEAFF
>TRBV7-6
CASSLGGQGYEQYF
>TRBV14
CASSQDLDAEAFF
>TRBV18
CASSPLRDRQTYEQYF
>TRBV21-1
CASTPTGRTEAFF
>TRBV11-3
CASSTEFGNTIYF
>TRBV7-6
CASSSEPPGGNQPQHF
>TRBV9
CASSVAGGEGNEQFF
>TRBV27
CASTMGGGADTQYF
>TRBV6-6
CASSPGQKLFF
>TRBV25-1
CASTSGTGMSYNEQFF
>TRBV5-4
CASSATRQSSYNEQFF
>TRBV28
CASSLQPGANVLTF
>TRBV28
CAVYRAGEKLFF
>TRBV18
CASSPGGGPGTGELFF
>TRBV18
CASSPIQGYTDTQYF
>TRBV11-2
CASSFQGNSPLHF
>TRBV27
CASRVGRSNEKLFF
>TRBV6-5
CASSKPPGAAGELFF
>TRBV5-1
CASSPQVALNTEAFF
>TRBV28
CASSRTGGWNYGYTF
>TRBV7-2
CASSSRTGRALETQYF
>TRBV18
CASSPSQLNTEAFF
>TRBV5-5
CASSLTGGDQPQHF
>TRBV7-8
CASSADRLYSNQPQHF
>TRBV2
CASSENRGYWSNQPQHF
>TRBV4-1
CASSQGTVYQPQHF
>TRBV6-5
CASSYGPSTDTQYF